Following are 10 T cell receptor beta chains from one sample sequenced in a study of CD8 T cells in ankylosing spondylitis. No antigen has been identified for these receptors. In TCRdb, the 5' RACE reads were re-called with MiXCR into one record per CDR3 protein. The sample records some 220,000 distinct CDR3 sequences, approximately 7.3% being singletons. Whole-study results and caveats: What appeared characteristic of ankylosing spondylitis blood was a TCR beta motif of eight highly homologous variants.

The sequencing input was blood, either unsorted or a sorted T cell fraction (not recorded which). These receptors came from a male donor with ankylosing spondylitis.

This clonotype came up many times. Here the CDR3 reads CASSDVVGTEAFF. In nucleotides, the CDR3 is TGTGCCAGCTCTGATGTTGTTGGAACTGAAGCTTTCTTT. The chain combines TRBV6-1 with TRBJ1-1, with no clear D. CDR1 is MNHNS and CDR2 is SASEGT in the germline V gene. CDR3 length: 13 residues. The V end lost 8 bases, the J end lost 5 bases, and 15 bases lay between the germline ends.

This clonotype was seen repeatedly, ten times or more. This rearrangement joins TRBV5-5 to TRBJ2-2; no clear D gene. The CDR3 contains 16 residues. V gave up 0 bases and J gave up 7 bases, with 16 bases separating them. Germline assignment: CDR1 SGHKS and CDR2 YYEKEE (reference sequence). In DNA form, the CDR3 reads TGTGCCAGCAGCTTGGAACCAATCGGGCCGGGCGGGGAGCTGTTTTTT. Its protein product is CASSLEPIGPGGELFF.

The gene calls are TRBV6-2 or TRBV6-3 and TRBJ2-7, with 11 nucleotides matching TRBD2. V shed 6 bases and J 2 bases; nucleotides not matched to a gene: 0. The germline CDR1 and CDR2 sequences are MNHEY and SVGEGT. The CDR3 has 13 amino acids. The CDR3 loop is CASRTSGTYEQYF. The CDR3 nucleotides are TGTGCCAGCAGGACTAGCGGGACCTACGAGCAGTACTTC.

This clonotype was seen more than once but under ten times. This chain uses TRBV15 with TRBJ2-2, with D possibly being TRBD2 (6 bases). The germline V gene has CDR1 LNHNV and CDR2 YYDKDF (reference sequence). Trimming took off 4 bases at V and 8 bases at J, with 11 bases between the two ends. The length of the CDR3 is 13 residues. The CDR3 sequence: CATSTRGKGELFF. Written as DNA, the CDR3 is TGTGCCACCAGCACCCGGGGGAAAGGGGAGCTGTTTTTT.

This clonotype appeared many times. The V call is TRBV4-3, the J call TRBJ1-3, with D unclear. Trimming shortened V by 0 bases and J by 9 bases, and 15 bases separated the two germline ends. CDR3 length equals 15 residues. Germline CDR1 is LGHNA and CDR2 is YSLEER. The CDR3 here is CASSQEASGSSTIYF. CDR3 sequence (DNA): TGCGCCAGCAGCCAAGAGGCCTCCGGGAGCAGCACCATATATTTT.

At least ten counts were recorded for this clonotype. The gene calls are TRBV7-9 and TRBJ1-3, with D uncertain. Trimming shortened V by 7 bases and J by 4 bases, and 8 bases separated the two germline ends. The CDR3 has 12 residues. The germline V gene encodes CDR1 SEHNR and CDR2 FQNEAQ (reference sequence). The CDR3 sequence: CASTKMGNTIYF. In nucleotides, the CDR3 is TGTGCCAGCACTAAGATGGGAAACACCATATATTTT. Combining the CDR3 with reference TRBV7-9 and TRBJ1-3 gives the whole variable domain DTGVSQNPRHKITKRGQNVTFRCDPISEHNRLYWYRQTLGQGPEFLTYFQNEAQLEKSRLLSDRFSAERPKGSFSTLEIQRTEQGDSAMYLCASTKMGNTIYFGEGSWLTVV.

This clonotype was seen at least ten times. The CDR3 is CASSSTRRLGGYTF. Written as DNA, the CDR3 is TGTGCCAGCAGTTCAACACGACGTCTGGGAGGCTACACCTTC. This chain links TRBV27 with TRBJ1-2; D is uncertain. The CDR3 totals 14 residues. The germline V gene encodes CDR1 MNHEY and CDR2 SMNVEV (reference sequence). The V gene lost 4 bases and the J gene lost 8 bases, with 17 bases spanning the gap.

This clonotype was counted at least ten times. V and J are TRBV6-1 and TRBJ1-5; tentative D call: TRBD1 (5 bases). In germline, CDR1 is MNHNS, CDR2 SASEGT. The CDR3 runs to 15 residues. Trimming removed 5 bases from V and 0 bases from J, with 11 bases in between. CDR3 sequence: CASSQSGASNQPQHF. CDR3 bases: TGTGCCAGCAGTCAGAGCGGGGCTAGCAATCAGCCCCAGCATTTT.

This clonotype has a count of ten or more. The rearrangement joins TRBV7-8 to TRBJ2-7; D not resolved. CDR1 and CDR2 (germline): SGHVS, FQNEAQ. The length of the CDR3 is 12 residues. The V end was cut by 1 base, the J end by 4 bases, with 5 bases between. The CDR3 DNA is TGTGCCAGCAGCTTAGGGGATTACGAGCAGTACTTC. It codes for CASSLGDYEQYF.

The table lists this clonotype with many counts. The chain carries TRBV30 and TRBJ2-7; D remains unclear. Deletions cut 3 bases from V and 1 base from J, with 4 bases between. This CDR3 contains 11 residues. Germline V gene sequence: CDR1 GTSNPN, CDR2 SVGIG (reference sequence). The DNA for the CDR3 is TGTGCCTGGAGGTGGTCCTACGAGCAGTACTTC. Protein: CAWRWSYEQYF.